These 21 T cell receptor beta chains originate from one sample sequenced in a study of blood T cell repertoires in COVID-19. The table came from immunoSEQ multiplex PCR; TCRdb's copy has only in-frame clones and leaves some out. Among more than 150,000 clones listed, over 70% were seen once. The sequenced material came from PBMCs or T cells enriched from blood (not recorded which). These receptors were taken from a man in his 60s who had been exposed to COVID-19.

Here the CDR3 reads CASSRTGTDTQYF. Here the CDR3 DNA reads TGTGCCAGCAGCCGGACTGGCACAGATACGCAGTATTTT. The chain has TRBV9 and TRBJ2-3, with a possible D match to TRBD2 (5 bases). V was pared by 4 bases and J by 1 base, with 7 bases between. Germline values: CDR1 SGDLS, CDR2 YYNGEE. There are 13 residues in the CDR3. The whole variable domain, filled in from reference TRBV9 and TRBJ2-3, reads DSGVTQTPKHLITATGQRVTLRCSPRSGDLSVYWYQQSLDQGLQFLIQYYNGEERAKGNILERFSAQQFPDLHSELNLSSLELGDSALYFCASSRTGTDTQYFGPGTRLTVL.

This clone turned up a few times. The rearrangement links TRBV30 to TRBJ2-3; 16 bases are a match to TRBD2. The CDR3 is made up of 16 amino acids. The ends lost 5 bases at V and 0 bases at J; junction bases unmatched: 2. In germline, CDR1 is GTSNPN, CDR2 SVGIG (reference sequence). The CDR3 sequence: CAWSGLAGGSTDTQYF. The DNA for the CDR3 is TGTGCCTGGTCGGGACTAGCGGGAGGGAGCACAGATACGCAGTATTTT.

The chain is built from TRBV30 and TRBJ1-3; weak D call: TRBD1 (5 bases). Trimming took 3 bases from V and 4 from J, leaving 13 bases between them. The CDR3 covers 14 residues. Germline values: CDR1 GTSNPN, CDR2 SVGIG (reference sequence). As DNA, the CDR3 is TGTGCCTGGAGGGAACAGGCCATAGGAAACACCATATATTTT. Residues: CAWREQAIGNTIYF.

The chain carries TRBV21-1 and TRBJ1-2; the D segment call TRBD1 is taken from the table without a DNA check. TRBV21-1 is shown as a pseudogene. The CDR3 covers 15 residues. The DNA for the CDR3 is TGTGCCAGCAGCAAAGCTCAGGGGAATTCGGGTGGCTACACCTTC. Amino acid sequence: CASSKAQGNSGGYTF.

The chain uses TRBV7-9 and TRBJ2-7; 10 bases are shared with TRBD2. V shed 5 bases, J shed 6 bases, and the junction held 10 bases outside the gene matches. Germline CDR1 is SEHNR and CDR2 is FQNEAQ (reference sequence). The CDR3 spans 15 residues. The CDR3 DNA follows: TGTGCCAGCAGCCACGGGCCTAGCGGGAGTTTCGAGCAGTACTTC. Translated: CASSHGPSGSFEQYF.

By share, this clone counts as large. This CDR3 is CASSLEPSNQPQHF. In DNA form, the CDR3 reads TGCGCCAGCAGCTTGGAGCCCAGCAATCAGCCCCAGCATTTT. The chain employs TRBV5-1 and TRBJ1-5; D remains ambiguous. The CDR3 is 14 residues long. Deletions cut 0 bases from V and 1 base from J, with 5 bases between. Per the germline V gene, CDR1 is SGHRS and CDR2 is YFSETQ. The whole variable domain, filled in from reference TRBV5-1 and TRBJ1-5, reads KAGVTQTPRYLIKTRGQQVTLSCSPISGHRSVSWYQQTPGQGLQFLFEYFSETQRNKGNFPGRFSGRQFSNSRSEMNVSTLELGDSALYLCASSLEPSNQPQHFGDGTRLSIL.

The chain carries TRBV19 and TRBJ2-3; 8 bases agree with TRBD1. The V and J ends lost 4 bases and 2 bases, in that order; junction bases with no gene match: 5. Germline CDR1 LNHDA, CDR2 SQIVND (reference sequence). The CDR3 sequence is 15 residues long. CDR3 DNA sequence: TGTGCCAGTAGTAATTTGGACAGGGACACAGATACGCAGTATTTT. It translates to CASSNLDRDTDTQYF.

This chain links TRBV7-9 with TRBJ1-6, with 8 bases lining up with TRBD1. The ends lost 6 bases at V and 9 bases at J; junction bases unmatched: 13. Germline CDR1 reads SEHNR; CDR2 reads FQNEAQ (reference sequence). The CDR3 spans 16 residues. The CDR3 nucleotides read TGTGCCAGCAGTCCGGCTGGACAGGGTATTTCTTCACCCCTCCACTTT. Translated: CASSPAGQGISSPLHF.

V gene TRBV15 combines with J gene TRBJ2-7; TRBD2 matches at 8 bases. Germline V gene lookup returns CDR1 LNHNV and CDR2 YYDKDF (reference sequence). The CDR3 has 14 amino acids. J lost 3 bases, V lost 1 base, and 2 bases had no gene match. The CDR3 DNA is TGTGCCACCAGCAGAGGAAGCGGGAGCTACGAGCAGTACTTC. Translating it yields CATSRGSGSYEQYF. Looking up the rest from reference TRBV15 and TRBJ2-7 gives the full variable domain: DAMVIQNPRYQVTQFGKPVTLSCSQTLNHNVMYWYQQKSSQAPKLLFHYYDKDFNNEADTPDNFQSRRPNTSFCFLDIRSPGLGDTAMYLCATSRGSGSYEQYFGPGTRLTVT.

The chain uses TRBV29-1 and TRBJ2-7; possible D gene TRBD2, 6 bases. The CDR3 consists of 14 residues. Germline CDR1 and CDR2: SQVTM and ANQGSEA. Trimming shortened V by 1 base and J by 2 bases, and 12 bases separated the two germline ends. The CDR3 spells CSVEGPGVTYEQYF. The CDR3 bases are TGCAGCGTTGAAGGCCCGGGGGTCACCTACGAGCAGTACTTC.

CDR3 DNA sequence: TGTGCCAGTAGGCCCGACAGGGCGCCCTATTCACCCCTCCACTTT. Translating gives CASRPDRAPYSPLHF. V and J are TRBV19 and TRBJ1-6, with 7 bases fitting TRBD1. Germline values: CDR1 LNHDA, CDR2 SQIVND (reference sequence). The CDR3 extends over 15 amino acids. Germline trimming cut 6 bases from V and 8 bases from J; bases unmatched to any gene: 10.

This chain links TRBV27 with TRBJ1-2; TRBD1 matches at 9 bases. Germline V CDR1 and CDR2: MNHEY, SMNVEV (reference sequence). V shed 5 bases and J 4 bases; nucleotides not matched to a gene: 8. CDR3 length: 15 amino acids. CDR3 residues: CASSLLGQGGYGYTF. The CDR3 DNA follows: TGTGCCAGCAGTCTACTGGGACAGGGAGGCTATGGCTACACCTTC.

This chain joins TRBV5-1 and TRBJ2-1; 7 nucleotides match TRBD1. Trimming took 0 bases from V and 5 from J; bases not matched to a gene: 8. The CDR3 covers 16 residues. Germline V gives CDR1 SGHRS, CDR2 YFSETQ. Here the CDR3 reads CASSLAPGGGNNEQFF. The CDR3 DNA reads as TGCGCCAGCAGCTTGGCACCAGGGGGTGGGAACAATGAGCAGTTCTTC.

The chain combines TRBV2 with TRBJ1-5, with 7 positions matching TRBD1. This CDR3 comprises 14 residues. CDR1 is SNHLY and CDR2 is FYNNEI in the germline V gene. The J segment lost 10 bases and the V segment lost 4 bases, leaving 10 bases of the junction unmatched. In nucleotides, the CDR3 is TGTGCCAGCAGTGCAAGTCAGGGGGTGTCTCCCCAGCATTTT. As protein: CASSASQGVSPQHF.

This clone came up a few times. J is TRBJ2-2 and V is TRBV7-3; no definite D call. This CDR3 comprises 13 residues. The germline V gene encodes CDR1 SGHTA and CDR2 FQGTGA. V was cut by 4 bases and J by 4 bases, with 7 bases left in between. CDR3 nucleotides: TGTGCCAGCAGCTCCAGGCTCACCGGGGAGCTGTTTTTT. Protein: CASSSRLTGELFF.

V usage is TRBV24-1 and J usage is TRBJ1-4; 8 nucleotides align to TRBD1. Trimming at V came to 4 bases and at J to 6 bases, leaving 3 bases not matched to a gene. Germline CDR1 and CDR2: KGHDR and SFDVKD. The CDR3 runs 14 residues. The CDR3 nucleotides read TGTGCCACCAGTGAGACAGGGGTGGATGAAAAACTGTTTTTT. Its translation: CATSETGVDEKLFF.

The table lists this clone with a count of one. V and J are TRBV7-6 and TRBJ1-6; TRBD1 is a possible D gene (5 bases). Germline V gives CDR1 SGHVS, CDR2 FNYEAQ. The CDR3 runs 15 residues. Trimming removed 2 bases at V and 7 bases at J, with 12 bases between. The CDR3: CASSLRQGVNSPLHF. Written as DNA, the CDR3 is TGTGCCAGCAGCTTAAGGCAGGGTGTGAATTCACCCCTCCACTTT. The variable domain in full, completed from reference TRBV7-6 and TRBJ1-6, reads GAGVSQSPRYKVTKRGQDVALRCDPISGHVSLYWYRQALGQGPEFLTYFNYEAQQDKSGLPNDRFSAERPEGSISTLTIQRTEQRDSAMYRCASSLRQGVNSPLHFGNGTRLTVT.

J is TRBJ2-7 and V is TRBV30; the D is unclear. There are 12 residues in the CDR3. CDR1 and CDR2 (germline): GTSNPN, SVGIG (reference sequence). Trimming took off 2 bases at V and 5 bases at J, with 10 bases between the two ends. The CDR3 is CAWSWQAHEQYF. The CDR3 DNA reads as TGTGCCTGGAGTTGGCAGGCCCACGAGCAGTACTTC.

V and J are TRBV10-3 and TRBJ2-1; perhaps TRBD2 as D (6 bases). The CDR3 length is 13 residues. The germline V gene has CDR1 ENHRY and CDR2 SYGVKD. With 7 bases removed from V and 5 bases from J, the gap between germline ends came to 12 bases. The CDR3 nucleotides are TGTGCCATCATGCGGGGCCTAAACAATGAGCAGTTCTTC. Amino acids: CAIMRGLNNEQFF.

The V call is TRBV11-2, the J call TRBJ2-2; TRBD1 might be the D (6 bases). The CDR3 loop spans 18 amino acids. The V gene lost 3 bases and the J gene lost 7 bases, with 24 bases spanning the gap. Germline lookup yields CDR1 SGHAT and CDR2 FQNNGV. The CDR3 is CASSFHSWDKDWIGELFF. DNA of the CDR3: TGTGCCAGCAGCTTCCACTCGTGGGACAAGGATTGGATCGGGGAGCTGTTTTTT.

The chain carries TRBV5-1 and TRBJ2-5, with 9 bases aligning to TRBD2. In germline, CDR1 is SGHRS, CDR2 YFSETQ. V trimming: 3 bases; J trimming: 5 bases; junction bases outside the gene matches: 8. This CDR3 has 15 residues. The CDR3 region is CASSSDSGRWETQYF. Written as DNA, the CDR3 is TGCGCCAGCAGCTCTGATAGCGGGAGATGGGAGACCCAGTACTTC.